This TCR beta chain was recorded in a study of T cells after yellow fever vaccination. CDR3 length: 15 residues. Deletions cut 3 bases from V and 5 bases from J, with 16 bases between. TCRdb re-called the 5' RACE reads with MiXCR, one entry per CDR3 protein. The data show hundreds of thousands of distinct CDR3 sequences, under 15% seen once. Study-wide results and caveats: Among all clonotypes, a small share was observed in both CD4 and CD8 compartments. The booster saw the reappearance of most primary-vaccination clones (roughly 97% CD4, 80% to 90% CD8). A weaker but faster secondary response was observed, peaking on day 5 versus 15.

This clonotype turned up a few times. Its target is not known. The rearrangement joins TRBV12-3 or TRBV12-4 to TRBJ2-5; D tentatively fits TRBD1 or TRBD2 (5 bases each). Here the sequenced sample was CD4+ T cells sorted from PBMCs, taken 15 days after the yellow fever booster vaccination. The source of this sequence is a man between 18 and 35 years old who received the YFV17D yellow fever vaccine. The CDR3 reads CASSLVGGPGETQYF. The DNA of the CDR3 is TGTGCCAGCAGTTTGGTTGGGGGACCCGGGGAGACCCAGTACTTC.